This T cell receptor beta chain is drawn from a study of human T cells and chemical hapten exposure. The library tagged each cDNA molecule with unique molecular identifiers. Via MiXCR, TCRdb re-called the RACE reads, giving one row per CDR3 protein. Among around 76,000 distinct CDR3 sequences listed, about 10% were seen once. With 3 bases removed from V and 3 bases from J, the gap between germline ends came to 7 bases. The germline CDR1 and CDR2 sequences are MNHEY and SVGAGI. The CDR3 totals 13 residues. The sample's time point: patch test 1, 2 weeks after DPC sensitization. Noted treatment: therapeutic diphenylcyclopropenone sensitization with weekly scalp DPC. Total RNA extraction was carried out from unfractionated whole blood. At least ten counts were recorded for this clonotype.

The receptor was derived from a woman aged 55-69 years with alopecia areata. Some clones in this sample may be carry-over from other donors' samples. This sequence joins TRBV6-5 and TRBJ2-3; the D is unclear. The input for sequencing was whole blood, taken in connection with sensitization to the hapten diphenylcyclopropenone (DPC). CDR3 residues: CASSYMGTDTQYF. The CDR3 nucleotides are TGTGCCAGCAGTTATATGGGAACAGATACGCAGTATTTT.